Described below is a single T cell receptor (beta chain) sequence and its context. Its specificity is not known. Produced via immunoSEQ multiplex PCR; TCRdb's table is partial and in-frame only. The profile shows over 700 clones, under 30% of them singletons. The record originates from a study of T cells in localized non-small cell lung cancer. Findings of the study overall: Measurement of T cell clonality placed uninvolved adjacent lung highest, above the level in tumor. Without multi-region sequencing, intratumor heterogeneity could not be excluded. Higher adjacent-lung clonality was associated with shorter survival.

The germline CDR1 and CDR2 sequences are MNHGY and SAAAGT. The CDR3 has 13 residues. V shed 4 bases and J 5 bases; nucleotides not matched to a gene: 2. The receptor was derived from a woman aged 35-70 years with stage I squamous cell lung carcinoma. The rearrangement uses TRBV6-8 and TRBJ1-1, with 9 nucleotides matching TRBD1. The sample here was lung tumor tissue, taken before any cancer treatment. The DNA of the CDR3 is TGTGCCAGCAGTTTGACAGGGGGAACTGAAGCTTTCTTT. Protein product: CASSLTGGTEAFF.